Listed below are T cell receptor beta chains from one sample, sequenced in a study of beta chain features in type 1 diabetes. Only in-frame clones appear in the TCRdb table, and some are missing; sequencing was by immunoSEQ multiplex PCR. This table has over 200,000 clones, about a tenth appearing once. The sample consisted of naive CD4+ T cells from blood. These receptors were obtained from a man between 25 and 39 years old with type 1 diabetes. Each CDR3 is given with its conserved first and last residue. A D gene is named only where the DNA matches it firmly. Size values are once, few and many counts, or a class for expanded clones, and some rows have none.

>TRBJ1-1|NA|NA|TRBV7-9
CASSLALRTANTEAFF
TGTGCCAGCAGCTTAGCGCTAAGGACAGCAAACACTGAAGCTTTCTTT
>TRBJ1-4|NA|NA|TRBV9
CASSVVSFGELFF
TGTGCCAGCAGCGTAGTCTCATTCGGGGAACTGTTTTTT
>TRBJ2-5|NA|TRBD2|TRBV5-1
CASRPGLTNQETQYF
TGCGCCAGCAGGCCGGGACTAACTAACCAAGAGACCCAGTACTTC
>TRBJ2-7|NA|TRBD2|TRBV18
CASSPGTSGGYYEQYF
TGTGCCAGCTCACCGGGGACTAGCGGGGGATACTACGAGCAGTACTTC
>TRBJ2-1|few|TRBD2|TRBV5-6
CASTHLGRGSRNEQFF
TGTGCCAGCACCCACCTCGGGCGGGGGTCACGGAATGAGCAGTTCTTC
>TRBJ2-2|NA|NA|TRBV18
CASSPPQALNTGELFF
TGTGCCAGCTCACCACCACAGGCTCTGAACACCGGGGAGCTGTTTTTT
>TRBJ2-5|NA|NA|TRBV6-1
CASSHREETQYF
TGTGCCAGCAGCCACAGGGAAGAGACCCAGTACTTC
>TRBJ2-1|NA|NA|TRBV21-1
CASSTQARNEQFF
TGTGCCAGCAGCACGCAGGCCCGCAATGAGCAGTTCTTC
>TRBJ2-3|few|TRBD2|TRBV11-2
CASSSPSLAGGHFF
TGTGCCAGCAGCTCCCCCTCGCTAGCGGGGGGCCACTTTTTT
>TRBJ2-7|NA|NA|TRBV5-6
CASSLDGSSWQYF
TGTGCCAGCAGCTTGGATGGCTCCTCGTGGCAGTACTTC
>TRBJ2-7|NA|NA|TRBV6-5
CASSSRGSYEQYF
TGTGCCAGCAGTTCCCGCGGGTCCTACGAGCAGTACTTC
>TRBJ2-2|NA|NA|TRBV7-7
CASTNTYTGELFF
TGTGCTAGCACCAACACCTACACCGGGGAGCTGTTTTTT
>TRBJ2-3|NA|NA|TRBV5-1
CASSLVGAPTDTQYF
TGCGCCAGCAGCTTGGTAGGGGCCCCCACAGATACGCAGTATTTT
>TRBJ2-5|NA|NA|TRBV18
CASSPPRKSEAQETQYF
TGTGCCAGCTCACCACCACGCAAAAGCGAGGCCCAAGAGACCCAGTACTTC
>TRBJ1-6|few|NA|TRBV9
CASSVGVGGESPLHF
TGTGCCAGCAGCGTAGGTGTGGGGGGAGAGTCACCCCTCCACTTT
>TRBJ2-5|NA|NA|TRBV18
CASSPSEAETQYF
TGTGCCAGCTCACCATCAGAAGCGGAGACCCAGTACTTC
>TRBJ2-5|NA|NA|TRBV28
CASSLLREAQYF
TGTGCCAGCAGTTTATTACGAGAGGCCCAGTACTTC
>TRBJ2-7|few|TRBD1|TRBV6-5
CASSRDSTYEQYF
TGTGCCAGCAGTAGGGACAGCACCTACGAGCAGTACTTC
>TRBJ1-6|NA|NA|TRBV15
CATSRDLQGNSPLHF
TGTGCCACCAGCAGAGATCTGCAGGGAAATTCACCCCTCCACTTT
>TRBJ2-7|NA|NA|TRBV9
CASSVGAKGEQYF
TGTGCCAGCAGCGTGGGGGCGAAGGGAGAGCAGTACTTC
>TRBJ2-3|few|NA|TRBV7-2
CASSLAQTTDTQYF
TGTGCCAGCAGCTTAGCACAGACCACAGATACGCAGTATTTT
>TRBJ1-6|NA|NA|TRBV7-2
CASSLSWSQNSPLHF
TGTGCCAGCAGCTTAAGTTGGAGTCAGAACTCACCCCTCCACTTT
>TRBJ1-1|NA|NA|TRBV2
CASHPRGTLNTEAFF
TGTGCCAGCCACCCTCGCGGGACCCTGAACACTGAAGCTTTCTTT
>TRBJ2-5|few|TRBD1|TRBV28
CASSPGQGYETQYF
TGTGCCAGCAGTCCGGGACAGGGTTATGAGACCCAGTACTTC
>TRBJ1-5|few|NA|TRBV19
CASSSPAAGYNQPQHF
TGTGCCAGTAGTAGCCCGGCCGCAGGGTACAATCAGCCCCAGCATTTT
>TRBJ2-5|few|NA|TRBV15
CATSAGREETQYF
TGTGCCACCAGCGCGGGACGCGAAGAGACCCAGTACTTC
>TRBJ2-7|NA|TRBD1|TRBV28
CASGETGEYEQYF
TGTGCCAGCGGGGAGACAGGGGAATACGAGCAGTACTTC
>TRBJ2-5|NA|NA|TRBV29-1
CSVERIQETQYF
TGCAGCGTTGAGAGGATTCAAGAGACCCAGTACTTC
>TRBJ2-7|NA|NA|TRBV7-2
CASSPQSVYEQYF
TGTGCCAGCAGCCCTCAGTCCGTCTACGAGCAGTACTTC
>TRBJ2-3|few|NA|TRBV7-2
CASSLEGLRWQYF
TGTGCCAGCAGCTTAGAGGGGCTCAGATGGCAGTATTTT
>TRBJ2-3|NA|NA|TRBV30
CAWQAGPSTDTQYF
TGTGCCTGGCAAGCGGGTCCAAGCACAGATACGCAGTATTTT
>TRBJ2-7|few|TRBD1|TRBV7-2
CASSEDRGTGTQYF
TGTGCCAGCAGCGAGGACAGGGGGACGGGTACGCAGTACTTC
>TRBJ2-1|few|TRBD1|TRBV5-4
CASSRQGTGENEQFF
TGTGCCAGCAGCAGACAGGGGACAGGGGAGAATGAGCAGTTCTTC
>TRBJ2-6|few|TRBD1|TRBV7-2
CASRRGPGANVLTF
TGTGCCAGCAGGAGGGGGCCCGGGGCCAACGTCCTGACTTTC
>TRBJ2-1|NA|NA|TRBV18
CASSPASLSYNEQFF
TGTGCCAGCTCACCCGCCTCTCTCAGTTACAATGAGCAGTTCTTC
>TRBJ2-7|NA|NA|TRBV6-6
CASTAAITYEQYF
TGTGCCAGCACGGCGGCAATCACCTACGAGCAGTACTTC
>TRBJ2-5|few|NA|TRBV7-2
CASSLVSTGKGQETQYF
TGTGCCAGCAGCTTAGTTAGTACAGGGAAAGGCCAAGAGACCCAGTACTTC
>TRBJ1-5|NA|NA|TRBV28
CASGPWPQHF
TGTGCCAGCGGCCCTTGGCCCCAGCATTTT
>TRBJ1-1|NA|NA|TRBV7-2
CASSFRAETFF
TGTGCCAGCAGCTTTAGAGCCGAAACTTTCTTT
>TRBJ1-5|NA|NA|TRBV7-8
CASSPRRGGQPQHF
TGTGCCAGCAGCCCCAGGCGGGGCGGGCAGCCCCAGCATTTT
>TRBJ1-1|NA|NA|TRBV9
CASSPGDLNTEAFF
TGTGCCAGCAGCCCGGGGGACCTGAACACTGAAGCTTTCTTT
>TRBJ1-4|few|NA|TRBV28
CASSSSPRAYKEKLFF
TGTGCCAGCAGTTCCTCCCCCAGGGCCTATAAGGAAAAACTGTTTTTT